This entry lists 24 T cell receptor beta chains sequenced from one sample in a study of blood T cell repertoires in COVID-19. The table came from immunoSEQ multiplex PCR; TCRdb's copy has only in-frame clones and leaves some out. The sample includes approximately 440,000 clones, 90% of them seen just once. The sequencing input was PBMCs or T cells enriched from blood (not recorded which). These TCRs come from a man between 18 and 29 years old who had recovered from COVID-19.

The sample holds one count of this clone. V usage is TRBV5-1 and J usage is TRBJ2-3; 7 bases map to TRBD2. With 0 bases clipped from V and 0 bases from J, the junction kept 4 bases outside the gene matches. From germline, CDR1 is SGHRS and CDR2 YFSETQ. This CDR3 has 16 residues. The CDR3 reads CASSLAASGSTDTQYF. The CDR3 DNA reads TGCGCCAGCAGCTTGGCGGCTAGCGGTAGCACAGATACGCAGTATTTT.

The V call is TRBV7-3, the J call TRBJ1-2; D gene uncertain. The V and J ends lost 2 bases and 2 bases respectively, with 6 bases between them. Germline assignment: CDR1 SGHTA and CDR2 FQGTGA. This CDR3 is built from 13 residues. In DNA form, the CDR3 reads TGTGCCAGCAGCTTAGACGGGAACTATGGCTACACCTTC. It encodes CASSLDGNYGYTF.

The chain couples TRBV7-3 to TRBJ2-3, with TRBD2 matching 9 bases. V shed 8 bases, J shed 8 bases, and the junction held 17 bases outside the gene matches. This CDR3 contains 16 residues. In germline, CDR1 is SGHTA, CDR2 FQGTGA. The CDR3 loop reads CASASTPASGTGTQYF. CDR3 DNA sequence: TGTGCCAGCGCCTCGACCCCGGCTAGCGGGACCGGTACGCAGTATTTT.

The chain combines TRBV7-2 with TRBJ1-5; no firm D call. CDR3 length: 13 amino acids. Trimming left V 5 bases short and J 1 base short, with 6 bases between. CDR1 SGHTA and CDR2 FQGNSA come from the germline V gene. DNA for the CDR3: TGTGCCAGCAGCCCGCGAAGCAATCAGCCCCAGCATTTT. Its translation: CASSPRSNQPQHF.

The chain joins TRBV2 to TRBJ1-2; 10 nucleotides align to TRBD1. CDR3 length equals 13 residues. Germline V gene data show CDR1 as SNHLY and CDR2 as FYNNEI. J was trimmed by 7 bases and V by 7 bases; bases with no gene match: 6. The CDR3 nucleotides read TGTGCCAGCATCGGACAGGGGGTTTTTGGCTACACCTTC. Amino acid sequence: CASIGQGVFGYTF.

The chain is built from TRBV7-8 and TRBJ2-5, with D tentatively TRBD2 (5 bases). This CDR3 has 13 amino acids. V lost 1 base and J lost 7, with 10 bases in between. Germline V lookup: CDR1 SGHVS, CDR2 FQNEAQ. This CDR3 is CASSLDLAGTQYF. As DNA, the CDR3 is TGTGCCAGCAGCTTAGATCTAGCAGGGACCCAGTACTTC.

The chain links TRBV28 to TRBJ2-3, with 12 bases fitting TRBD2. Unmatched junction bases numbered 10, after V lost 4 bases and J lost 2 bases. Germline lookup yields CDR1 MDHEN and CDR2 SYDVKM. CDR3 length: 18 amino acids. The CDR3 DNA sequence: TGTGCCAGCAGTTCCTCTATTAGACTAGCGGGAGACACAGATACGCAGTATTTT. It codes for CASSSSIRLAGDTDTQYF. Full variable domain (remainder filled in from reference TRBV28 and TRBJ2-3): DVKVTQSSRYLVKRTGEKVFLECVQDMDHENMFWYRQDPGLGLRLIYFSYDVKMKEKGDIPEGYSVSREKKERFSLILESASTNQTSMYLCASSSSIRLAGDTDTQYFGPGTRLTVL.

The rearrangement joins TRBV10-3 to TRBJ1-3; D uncertain. CDR3 length equals 15 residues. Per the germline V gene, CDR1 is ENHRY and CDR2 is SYGVKD. V was shortened by 0 bases and J by 0 bases, with 6 bases between the two germline ends. The CDR3 DNA reads as TGTGCCATCAGTGAGTCCGTACACTCTGGAAACACCATATATTTT. This gives the protein CAISESVHSGNTIYF.

V gene TRBV3-1 (or the pseudogene TRBV3-2) combines with J gene TRBJ1-5, with D hard to call. The CDR3 is 13 residues long. Germline-derived CDR1 and CDR2 are LGHDT and YNNKEL (reference sequence). Trimming took off 1 base at V and 5 bases at J, with 6 bases between the two ends. CDR3 DNA sequence: TGTGCCAGCAGCCAAGCACTCGATCAGCCCCAGCATTTT. Protein: CASSQALDQPQHF.

This clone was recorded once. V usage is TRBV24-1 and J usage is TRBJ2-1; TRBD1 matches 11 bases. The CDR3 has 16 amino acids. Germline V gene data show CDR1 as KGHDR and CDR2 as SFDVKD. With 9 bases clipped from V and 2 bases from J, the junction kept 8 bases outside the gene matches. CDR3 bases: TGTGCCACCTATCCCGGACAGGGGGCCCCCTACAATGAGCAGTTCTTC. Translation gives CATYPGQGAPYNEQFF.

The CDR3 loop reads CASSPPPTIAAQLNYNEQFF. The CDR3 DNA reads as TGTGCCAGCTCACCACCTCCGACTATAGCTGCCCAACTGAACTACAATGAGCAGTTCTTC. The chain combines TRBV18 with TRBJ2-1; tentatively, D is TRBD2 (5 bases). Germline V gene lookup returns CDR1 KGHSH and CDR2 LQKENI. V dropped 0 bases and J dropped 3 bases, with 24 bases sitting between them. CDR3 length: 20 amino acids. Based on the CDR3 plus reference TRBV18 and TRBJ2-1, the full variable domain is NAGVMQNPRHLVRRRGQEARLRCSPMKGHSHVYWYRQLPEEGLKFMVYLQKENIIDESGMPKERFSAEFPKEGPSILRIQQVVRGDSAAYFCASSPPPTIAAQLNYNEQFFGPGTRLTVL.

The chain recombines TRBV5-1 with TRBJ1-1; possibly TRBD1 for D (6 bases). The CDR3 loop spans 14 amino acids. CDR1 is SGHRS, CDR2 YFSETQ, per germline. The V gene lost 4 bases and the J gene lost 1 base, with 11 bases spanning the gap. CDR3 in amino acids: CASSVTGSNTEAFF. CDR3 DNA sequence: TGCGCCAGCAGCGTGACAGGATCGAACACTGAAGCTTTCTTT.

The chain couples TRBV5-4 to TRBJ2-1; TRBD2 agrees at 11 bases. In germline, CDR1 is SGHNT, CDR2 YYREEE (reference sequence). V trimming: 3 bases; J trimming: 6 bases; junction bases outside the gene matches: 5. The CDR3 consists of 15 residues. Here the CDR3 DNA reads TGTGCCAGCAGCTCCTTAGCGGGGGGGATCAATGAGCAGTTCTTC. Its translation is CASSSLAGGINEQFF.

V gene TRBV28 combines with J gene TRBJ2-3; D may be TRBD2 (6 bases). This CDR3 has 16 amino acids. Germline V CDR1 and CDR2: MDHEN, SYDVKM. V was pared by 6 bases and J by 0 bases, with 16 bases between. Here the CDR3 reads CASSRDLAPSTDTQYF. The CDR3 coding sequence is TGTGCCAGCAGCAGGGATCTAGCGCCTAGCACAGATACGCAGTATTTT.

This chain connects TRBV2 to TRBJ1-3; D is uncertain. The CDR3 contains 14 residues. V was pared by 4 bases and J by 0 bases, with 7 bases between. Germline CDR1 is SNHLY and CDR2 is FYNNEI. CDR3 in DNA: TGTGCCAGCAGTGTTTACAGCTCTGGAAACACCATATATTTT. Amino acids: CASSVYSSGNTIYF.

CDR3 bases: TGCGCCAGTGCTCCGGGAACGAACACCGGGGAGCTGTTTTTT. Translated: CASAPGTNTGELFF. The V and J genes are TRBV5-1 and TRBJ2-2; D possibly corresponds to TRBD2 (5 bases). The length of the CDR3 is 14 residues. Germline CDR1 SGHRS, CDR2 YFSETQ. The ends were cut back, 8 bases at V and 0 bases at J, with 11 bases in the middle.

The V and J genes are TRBV7-3 and TRBJ1-4, with TRBD1 as a possible D gene (6 bases). There are 15 residues in the CDR3. Germline V gene data show CDR1 as SGHTA and CDR2 as FQGTGA. Between the trimmed V and J ends, which lost 5 bases and 5 bases, there was a span of 15 bases. The CDR3 here is CASSPSGGQNEKLFF. CDR3 DNA: TGTGCCAGCAGCCCGAGTGGCGGACAGAATGAAAAACTGTTTTTT.

This clone was observed a single time. V gene TRBV19 combines with J gene TRBJ1-1; 12 nucleotides match TRBD1. Looked up from germline, CDR1 is LNHDA and CDR2 is SQIVND (reference sequence). The CDR3 runs to 15 residues. V trimming: 5 bases; J trimming: 6 bases; junction bases outside the gene matches: 7. CDR3 loop: CASSRPGQGASEAFF. The CDR3 region has the DNA TGTGCCAGTAGTCGTCCGGGACAGGGGGCCTCTGAAGCTTTCTTT. Supplemented by reference TRBV19 and TRBJ1-1, the full variable domain reads DGGITQSPKYLFRKEGQNVTLSCEQNLNHDAMYWYRQDPGQGLRLIYYSQIVNDFQKGDIAEGYSVSREKKESFPLTVTSAQKNPTAFYLCASSRPGQGASEAFFGQGTRLTVV.

In regard to this clone: Other DNA sequences in the same sample also yield this CDR3. The chain combines TRBV5-5 with TRBJ1-1; 7 bases are a match to TRBD1. Germline lookup yields CDR1 SGHKS and CDR2 YYEKEE (reference sequence). The CDR3 is 11 residues long. Losses at the gene ends were 4 bases for V and 8 bases for J; bases not matched to a gene: 2. The CDR3 nucleotides read TGTGCCAGCAGCCCGGACAGGGAAGCTTTCTTT. This sequence encodes CASSPDREAFF.

The rearrangement joins TRBV5-1 to TRBJ1-2, with D maybe TRBD1 (5 bases). The CDR3 sequence is 14 residues long. V lost 0 bases and J 8 bases, leaving 14 bases between the germline ends. The V gene's germline CDR1 is SGHRS and CDR2 YFSETQ. The DNA for the CDR3 is TGCGCCAGCAGCTTGGCGGGGGAGCGTTGGGGCTACACCTTC. Amino acid sequence: CASSLAGERWGYTF.

V usage is TRBV28 and J usage is TRBJ2-2, with 10 bases fitting TRBD1. The CDR3 covers 17 residues. Germline V gene lookup returns CDR1 MDHEN and CDR2 SYDVKM. J lost 6 bases, V lost 4 bases, and 11 bases had no gene match. The CDR3 loop reads CASSYNTIGQGAGELFF. In nucleotides, the CDR3 is TGTGCCAGCAGTTATAATACTATAGGACAGGGGGCCGGGGAGCTGTTTTTT.

The chain links TRBV7-6 to TRBJ1-2, with TRBD1 as a possible D gene (5 bases). V was pared by 5 bases and J by 4 bases, with 11 bases between. The CDR3 totals 13 residues. Germline loops: CDR1 SGHVS, CDR2 FNYEAQ. CDR3: CASSPNGGYGYTF. The CDR3 region has the DNA TGTGCCAGCAGCCCAAACGGGGGCTATGGCTACACCTTC.

The chain joins TRBV20-1 to TRBJ1-1, with D possibly TRBD1 on 6 matching bases. From germline, CDR1 is DFQATT and CDR2 SNEGSKA (reference sequence). Trimming stripped 5 bases from V and 6 bases from J, with 10 bases between. The CDR3 spans 11 residues. CDR3 sequence reads: CSAAQGPEAFF. CDR3 DNA: TGCAGTGCTGCACAGGGTCCTGAAGCTTTCTTT.

The chain carries TRBV30 and TRBJ2-1; D is unresolved. Per the germline V gene, CDR1 is GTSNPN and CDR2 is SVGIG (reference sequence). The CDR3 sequence is 13 residues long. The V end was cut by 3 bases, the J end by 0 bases, with 6 bases between. CDR3 amino acids: CAWRSSSYNEQFF. CDR3 DNA sequence: TGTGCCTGGAGGAGTAGCTCCTACAATGAGCAGTTCTTC.